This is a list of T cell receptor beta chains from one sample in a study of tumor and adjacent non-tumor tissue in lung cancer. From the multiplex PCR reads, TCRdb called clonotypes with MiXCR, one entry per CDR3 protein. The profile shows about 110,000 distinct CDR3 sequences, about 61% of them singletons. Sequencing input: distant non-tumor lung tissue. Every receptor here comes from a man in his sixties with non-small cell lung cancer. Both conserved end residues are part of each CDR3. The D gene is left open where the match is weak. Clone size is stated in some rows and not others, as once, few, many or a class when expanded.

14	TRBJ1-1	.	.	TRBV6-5	TGTGTCAGCAGTTACTCAGGCCTGAACATTGAAGCTTTCTTC	CVSSYSGLNIEAFF
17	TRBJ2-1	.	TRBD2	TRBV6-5	TGTGCCAGCAGTTACTCGAGTGGTCTAGCGGGAAACAATGAGCAGTTCTTC	CASSYSSGLAGNNEQFF
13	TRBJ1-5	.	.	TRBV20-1	TGCAGTGCTAGGAAGACAGACAATCAGGCCCAGCATTTT	CSARKTDNQAQHF
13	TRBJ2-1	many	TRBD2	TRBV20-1	TGCAGTGCTAGATCCTCAGCGGGAAGTGAGCAGTTCTTC	CSARSSAGSEQFF
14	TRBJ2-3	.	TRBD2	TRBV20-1	TGCAGTGCTAAGGTTCGGGGGGGCACAGATACGCACTATTTT	CSAKVRGGTDTHYF
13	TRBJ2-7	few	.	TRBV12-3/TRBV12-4	TGTGCCAGCAGTTTCACAGGAACATACGAGCAGTACTTC	CASSFTGTYEQYF
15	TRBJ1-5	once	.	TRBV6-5	TGTGCCAGCCTCACGGGGGGGGGGCTGAATCAGCCCCAGCATTTT	CASLTGGGLNQPQHF
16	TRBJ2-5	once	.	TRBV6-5	TGTTCCCGCACCCAGAGGAGGGGGGGTAGGCAAGAGACCCAGTACTTC	CSRTQRRGGRQETQYF
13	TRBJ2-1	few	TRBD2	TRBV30	TGTGCCTGGAGAGGCGGGAGAGCCGATGAGCAGTTCTTC	CAWRGGRADEQFF
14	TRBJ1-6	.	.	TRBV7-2	TGTGCCAGCAGCCCCAGGGTCTCTAATTCACCCCTCCACTTT	CASSPRVSNSPLHF
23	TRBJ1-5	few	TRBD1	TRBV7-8	TGTGCCAGCAGCTTAGCTTGGGGGGCGACAGGGGGGCCCCTTCGGGATAGCAATCAGCCCCAGCATTTT	CASSLAWGATGGPLRDSNQPQHF
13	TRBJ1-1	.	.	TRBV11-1	TGTGCCAGCAGCTCGCCACCAAGGACTGAAACTTTCTTT	CASSSPPRTETFF
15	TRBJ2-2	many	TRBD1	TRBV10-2	TGCGCCAGCACCGACAGGGGGCCAAACACCGGGGAGCTGTTTTTT	CASTDRGPNTGELFF
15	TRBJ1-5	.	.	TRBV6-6	TGTGTCAGCAAAGATCAGGGGAATAGCAATCAGCCCCAGCATTTT	CVSKDQGNSNQPQHF
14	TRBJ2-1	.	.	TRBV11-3	TGTTCTAGCAGCTTAGAGGGACTTAGCAATGAGCAGTTCTTC	CSSSLEGLSNEQFF
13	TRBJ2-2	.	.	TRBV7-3	TGTGCCAGCAGCTTAACGGGCTCCCGGGAGCTGTTTTTT	CASSLTGSRELFF